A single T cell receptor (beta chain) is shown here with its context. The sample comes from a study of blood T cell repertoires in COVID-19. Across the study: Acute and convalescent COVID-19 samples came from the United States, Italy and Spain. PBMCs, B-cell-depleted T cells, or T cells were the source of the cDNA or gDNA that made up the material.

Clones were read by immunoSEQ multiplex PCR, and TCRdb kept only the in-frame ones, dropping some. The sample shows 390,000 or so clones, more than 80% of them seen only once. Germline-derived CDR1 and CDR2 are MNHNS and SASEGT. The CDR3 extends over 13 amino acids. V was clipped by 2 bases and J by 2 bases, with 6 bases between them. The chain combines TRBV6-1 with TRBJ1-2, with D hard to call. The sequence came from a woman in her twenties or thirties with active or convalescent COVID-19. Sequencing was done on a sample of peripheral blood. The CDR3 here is CASSEFANYGYTF. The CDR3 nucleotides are TGTGCCAGCAGTGAATTTGCGAACTATGGCTACACCTTC.